This T cell receptor (beta chain) was identified during a study of OX40 agonist ivuxolimab in advanced cancers. Overall study context: Among those enrolled, mean age was roughly 62 years (range roughly 23 to 90) and 82.7% were male.

Repertoires were generated with immunoSEQ multiplex PCR, while TCRdb's copy carries only in-frame clones and drops some. The data hold tens of thousands of clones, with roughly 78% observed a single time. Researchers took blood at baseline, on cycle 4 day 1, and on cycle 7 day 1. This material consisted of CD4+ or CD8+ T cells sorted from blood, taken in a trial of the OX40 agonist ivuxolimab. This clonotype was obtained from an adult with an advanced solid tumor such as melanoma, head and neck, liver or kidney cancer.

The chain's CDR3 is CASSENPGRAGNTEAFF. The CDR3 nucleotides are TGTGCCAGCAGTGAAAATCCGGGCAGGGCTGGGAACACTGAAGCTTTCTTT. This chain joins TRBV2 and TRBJ1-1; D may be TRBD1 (5 bases). V was trimmed by 2 bases and J by 1 base, leaving 17 bases between them. Germline values: CDR1 SNHLY, CDR2 FYNNEI. This CDR3 has 17 residues.